The source of this T cell receptor (beta chain) is a study of T cell responses to AZD1222 COVID-19 vaccine. Study-level findings and limits: Donor demographics were predominantly white British with a female majority; clonal diversity may be underestimated. Receipt of two AZD1222 doses was followed by a rise in Spike-specific TCR breadth and depth. Vaccine-associated CD4 TCRs spanned spike, dominant at 160-218 and 743-854. Sampling captured repertoires only after the peak T cell response.

As regards this clone: Its target is unknown.

Method: immunoSEQ multiplex PCR; TCRdb's copy keeps in-frame clones and lacks some. The sample has approximately 77,000 clones; around 90% are singletons. The germline gives CDR1 SGHTA, CDR2 FQGTGA. The CDR3 length is 13 residues. Trimming cost V 2 bases and J 5 bases, with 9 bases left between them. The rearrangement joins TRBV7-3 to TRBJ2-5, with a tentative D call TRBD2 (6 bases). Sample: peripheral blood, taken 28 days after the second AZD1222 dose. The TCR was taken from an adult who received the AZD1222 COVID-19 vaccine. In DNA, the CDR3 is TGTGCCAGCAGCTTAGGAGGGCCGGAGACCCAGTACTTC. Translating gives CASSLGGPETQYF.